The rows below give T cell receptor beta chains drawn from one sample of a study of blood T cell repertoires in COVID-19. Clones were read by immunoSEQ multiplex PCR, and TCRdb kept only the in-frame ones, dropping some. The repertoire holds 55,000 to 90,000 clones, with 88% as singletons. Material for sequencing was peripheral blood. Source of these receptors: a human donor in a cohort sampled during active COVID-19. Both conserved end residues are trimmed from each CDR3.

V	length	J	CDR3
TRBV6-5	11	TRBJ2-7	ASSNRVGNEQY
TRBV5-1	14	TRBJ1-1	ASSSPTGRMNTEAF
TRBV5-1	12	TRBJ2-3	ASSKRDGTDTQY
TRBV7-9	13	TRBJ2-7	ASSASGQNLYEQY
TRBV6-1	14	TRBJ1-2	ASSEPGQASGYGYT
TRBV6-1	13	TRBJ1-6	ASSETAEGNSPLH
TRBV4-1	13	TRBJ2-1	ASSHSLAGGSEQF
TRBV2	11	TRBJ2-1	ASSGRGVAGKF
TRBV25-1	14	TRBJ2-3	ASIPPGGSGKHTQY
TRBV7-9	15	TRBJ1-4	ASSLPAGYAGWEKLF
TRBV5-5	12	TRBJ2-5	ASSRDYFQETQY
TRBV15	14	TRBJ1-6	ATSRDRGQGNSPLH
TRBV7-2	12	TRBJ1-5	ASSLQGGNQPQH
TRBV7-3	13	TRBJ2-1	ASSSEVSPHNEQF
TRBV27	14	TRBJ2-7	ASSPVGGGESYEQY
TRBV2	12	TRBJ2-2	ASSAGQLTGELF
TRBV11-2	11	TRBJ1-1	ASSKTVNTEAF
TRBV24-1	12	TRBJ1-2	ATSDPGHAYGYT
TRBV11-2	16	TRBJ2-3	ASSFRLAGEGWTDTQY
TRBV2	13	TRBJ2-1	ASRQTSGGYNEQF
TRBV4-1	15	TRBJ2-1	ASSQERSGRAGDEQF
TRBV7-3	11	TRBJ1-1	ASSLISDTEAF
TRBV29-1	10	TRBJ2-7	SVRLAGYEQY
TRBV20-1	9	TRBJ2-7	SGVSYYEQY
TRBV5-1	11	TRBJ2-7	ASSPGLLHEQY
TRBV2	12	TRBJ1-2	ASRGTGAIYGYT
TRBV28	18	TRBJ2-2	ASSSTRLAGGIQNTGELF
TRBV3-1/TRBV3-2	11	TRBJ1-1	ASSQLENTEAF
TRBV14	14	TRBJ2-3	ASSQSGDRPTDTQY
TRBV29-1	9	TRBJ1-1	SVDRQAEAF
TRBV6-1	14	TRBJ2-5	ASSGPASGLQETQY
TRBV6-1	20	TRBJ2-6	ASSEVSGTSGGRFSGANVLT
TRBV18	14	TRBJ2-3	ASSPPGLALTDTQY
TRBV7-2	16	TRBJ1-5	ASSHSAWDRGLNQPQH
TRBV9	12	TRBJ2-5	ASSGRHYQETQY
TRBV7-9	15	TRBJ2-3	ASSSTLSGTSTDTQY
TRBV9	14	TRBJ2-6	ASSTGGTAGANVLT
TRBV29-1	11	TRBJ2-1	SVGFAGSDEQF